The 9 T cell receptor beta chains listed next were all sequenced from one sample in a study of shared clonotypes between healthy human individuals. Clones were sequenced by immunoSEQ multiplex PCR, and TCRdb holds only the in-frame ones, with some missing. In the table there are some 2,500,000 clones, around 92% of which are singletons. The sequenced sample consisted of naive CD4+ T cells from PBMCs. Stated subset: CD45RA+ positively selected. Receptors originate from a man younger than 35 in good health. Some clones in this sample may be carry-over from other donors' samples.

With respect to this clone: The same CDR3 can be traced to other DNA sequences in this sample. This chain uses TRBV30 with TRBJ1-1; maybe TRBD1 (5 bases). CDR1 and CDR2 (germline): GTSNPN, SVGIG (reference sequence). There are 13 residues in the CDR3. Trimming pared 0 bases from V and 1 base from J, leaving 6 bases between. The CDR3 protein is CAWSVRGNTEAFF. As DNA, the CDR3 is TGTGCCTGGAGTGTGAGGGGGAACACTGAAGCTTTCTTT.

The rearrangement uses TRBV5-1 and TRBJ2-3; D is undetermined. The CDR3 runs to 13 residues. V dropped 4 bases and J dropped 8 bases, with 14 bases sitting between them. CDR1 and CDR2 from the germline V gene are SGHRS and YFSETQ. The CDR3 spells CASSREVAGTQYF. The CDR3 DNA is TGCGCCAGCAGCCGAGAGGTTGCTGGTACGCAGTATTTT.

The chain has TRBV7-7 and TRBJ2-1; the match to TRBD1 covers 8 bases. This CDR3 is built from 15 residues. V trimming: 1 base; J trimming: 5 bases; junction bases outside the gene matches: 4. Germline-derived CDR1 and CDR2 are SSHAT and FNYEAQ (reference sequence). CDR3 residues: CASSLGQGSHNEQFF. The CDR3 region has the DNA TGTGCCAGCAGCTTAGGACAGGGGTCCCACAATGAGCAGTTCTTC.

The chain joins TRBV7-2 to TRBJ2-5, with unresolved D. Germline V CDR1 and CDR2: SGHTA, FQGNSA. The V end lost 3 bases, the J end lost 3 bases, and 8 bases lay between the germline ends. CDR3 length: 13 amino acids. CDR3 residues: CASSFVVEETQYF. DNA for the CDR3: TGTGCCAGCAGCTTCGTGGTTGAAGAGACCCAGTACTTC.

The rearrangement links TRBV6-1 to TRBJ1-2; D is perhaps TRBD1 (5 bases). The germline V gene encodes CDR1 MNHNS and CDR2 SASEGT. The CDR3 consists of 13 residues. Trimming took 5 bases from V and 8 from J, leaving 15 bases between them. The CDR3 coding sequence is TGTGCCAGCAGTAGCGAGCGCGGGGGAGGCTACACCTTC. Translating it yields CASSSERGGGYTF.

The chain carries TRBV7-8 and TRBJ1-1, with unresolved D. V lost 2 bases and J lost 1, with 8 bases in between. Germline V gene sequence: CDR1 SGHVS, CDR2 FQNEAQ. This CDR3 spans 14 amino acids. The CDR3 bases are TGTGCCAGCAGCTTAAGGCGTTGGAACACTGAAGCTTTCTTT. This encodes CASSLRRWNTEAFF.

The chain's CDR3 is CASSTLGWTEAFF. CDR3 nucleotide sequence: TGTGCCAGCAGCACACTTGGATGGACTGAAGCTTTCTTT. The V and J genes are TRBV6-6 and TRBJ1-1; D is unresolved. The CDR3 has 13 residues. The germline CDR1 and CDR2 sequences are MNHNY and SVGAGI (reference sequence). V was shortened by 6 bases and J by 5 bases, with 13 bases between the two germline ends.

The chain is built from TRBV2 and TRBJ1-1, with D perhaps matching TRBD1 (5 bases). This CDR3 region has 16 residues. Trimming removed 2 bases from V and 1 base from J, with 14 bases in between. Germline assignment: CDR1 SNHLY and CDR2 FYNNEI. CDR3 sequence (DNA): TGTGCCAGCAGTGAACGCGGGGGGTATGGGAACACTGAAGCTTTCTTT. Its protein is CASSERGGYGNTEAFF.

J is TRBJ1-5 and V is TRBV10-3; tentative D call: TRBD1 (6 bases). Germline CDR1 is ENHRY and CDR2 is SYGVKD. Trimming left V 4 bases short and J 4 bases short, with 14 bases between. This CDR3 is 15 amino acids long. This chain's CDR3 is CAISADTGSNQPQHF. DNA of the CDR3: TGTGCCATCAGTGCAGATACAGGGTCGAATCAGCCCCAGCATTTT.